This record covers a single T cell receptor (beta chain). No cognate antigen has been identified for it. Base quality data are lacking; no much larger clone is found one base away. The data are from a study of T cells in Graves' hyperthyroidism and ophthalmopathy (dated by TCRdb to about 2019). As for the study more broadly: Peripheral blood samples were taken at the time of initial diagnosis, prior to any treatment. Prospective prediction of ophthalmopathy was tested in an independent validation cohort consisting of 18 hyperthyroidism patients and approximately 16 patients who later progressed to ophthalmopathy. According to the paper, TCR Vbeta CDR3 sequencing was carried out on around 140 peripheral blood samples, which came from under 50 ophthalmopathy, around 74 hyperthyroidism and roughly 17 progressor patients. TCR V-J signatures able to tell the groups apart were searched for in a discovery cohort of some 97 patients, of whom around 42 had Graves' ophthalmopathy and around 58 had stable Graves' hyperthyroidism. The approximately 100 discovery patients were randomly split 7:3 into training and test sets. In more than 5 Graves' hyperthyroidism patients, the study also compared T-cell repertoires from thyroid tissue with T-cell repertoires from blood. After blood sampling, hyperthyroidism patients were treated with methimazole at a starting dose of 30 mg daily, and ophthalmopathy patients were treated with high-dose intravenous methylprednisolone. The study at large found these results: In validation, the model predicted progression to ophthalmopathy a median of roughly six months before onset, with over 55% sensitivity and roughly 73% specificity. Sample size was not statistically predetermined, and blinding of investigators to group allocation was not performed. Ophthalmopathy was separated from stable hyperthyroidism by a 13 V-J signature model, with about 88% sensitivity and about 84% specificity obtained in cross-validation and 80%/75% obtained in testing. Most expanded thyroid clonotypes (frequency above 0.001) were also detected in blood, a finding suggesting that blood repertoires may reflect thyroid immune responses.

Stable Graves' hyperthyroidism was defined as the absence of progression to ophthalmopathy over 18 months of follow-up. Hyperthyroidism patients were newly diagnosed, with disease duration under 2 months, and aged 18 to 65 years. Any patient with an uncontrolled infection, another autoimmune disease, pregnancy or lactation was excluded. Diagnoses were based on clinical symptoms, serum thyroxine and TRAb, thyroid ultrasound and orbital computed tomography. PBMCs were isolated from roughly 10 ml of fresh peripheral blood by Ficoll-Paque density gradient centrifugation. Total RNA was extracted with Trizol reagent, and quality was checked on an Agilent 2100 Bioanalyzer. The germline V gene gives CDR1 as MGHRA and CDR2 as YSYEKL. Trimming removed 0 bases from V and 2 bases from J, leaving 8 bases between the germline ends. CDR3 length: 16 amino acids, cysteine to phenylalanine. Kept here is only the CDR3 DNA, which spans 48 bases and is read in frame from base 1.

TCR beta CDR3 regions were amplified from RNA transcripts. The TCR CDR3 was subjected to a first round of RT-PCR using the HTBI primer set and the Qiagen OneStep RT-PCR kit. Libraries were constructed in a second round of multiplex PCR, after which size selection and purification were carried out. Libraries were sequenced paired-end with 100 bp reads on an Illumina HiSeq2000. The original methods were these. SOAPnuke was used to process the raw data, removing reads that contained adapters or uncalled bases, had a mean Phred below 15, or lacked an exact match to the constant primer or identifier. COPE v1.2.5 was used to merge the high-quality paired reads, and each unique nucleotide sequence was defined as a clonotype. Clonotypes were aligned to IMGT TRBV, TRBD and TRBJ reference segments using MiTCR v1.1. Only V-J combinations with frequency above 0.0001, covering roughly 99% of repertoires, were analysed. A TCS score was defined as the ratio of F50 (clonal expansion) to E x V (chaos), with BLOSUM62-based TCRdist applied between CDR3 peptides within each V-J. Welch's t-statistics and random forest reduced just over 500 V-J features to roughly 13, which were used in a naive Bayes classifier (R e1071). The public reads were reanalyzed by TCRdb: fastp trimming at Q25, MiXCR alignment, in-frame beta chains only. Duplicate CDR3 protein sequences are folded into a single record with the most common DNA and genes. The V and J calls come from TCRdb's annotation, not from the publication. This sample has under 550,000 distinct CDR3 sequences in its table, and approximately 14% of those were observed once. The top ten clonotypes cover about 4.9% of the sample.

The chain joins TRBV4-1 to TRBJ2-6; no D gene is confidently identified. Sequences were obtained from blood. The receptor's source is a woman between 18 and 29 years old with Graves' hyperthyroidism. The nucleotides read TGCGCCAGCAGCCAAGAAGGGATACCTGGGGCCAACGTCCTGACTTTC. Its protein is CASSQEGIPGANVLTF.